These T cell receptor beta chains were read from a single sample in a study of cytomegalovirus exposure and HLA in healthy donors. Profiled with immunoSEQ multiplex PCR; TCRdb holds only in-frame clones, not every one. The sample consists of 150,000 to 160,000 clones, 65% to 90% of them appearing once. The sample consisted of PBMCs. Receptors originate from a man aged 18 to 30 in good health and CMV-seropositive. Both conserved end residues are part of each CDR3. Each record gives: clone size, D gene, J gene, V gene, CDR3 protein, CDR3 DNA. The D gene is left open where the match is weak. Some rows mark clone size as missing; the rest say once, few, many or name a class of expanded clone.

>NA|TRBD1|TRBJ1-2|TRBV5-1
CASSLGTGYPRDYGYTF
TGCGCCAGCAGCTTGGGGACAGGGTACCCGAGAGACTATGGCTACACCTTC
>NA|NA|TRBJ2-7|TRBV7-2
CASSPGQYSPWRQYF
TGTGCCAGCAGCCCCGGACAGTACTCCCCGTGGCGGCAGTACTTC
>NA|NA|TRBJ1-6|TRBV18
CASSLITPGEFGSSPLHF
TGTGCCAGCTCACTGATTACCCCGGGGGAATTCGGGAGCAGTCCCCTCCACTTT
>NA|TRBD2|TRBJ2-1|TRBV2
CASSPPLGLAGGGPFYNEQFF
TGTGCCAGCAGTCCTCCCCTCGGACTAGCGGGAGGGGGACCTTTCTACAATGAGCAGTTCTTC
>NA|NA|TRBJ2-7|TRBV14
CASSQDRDYSYEQYF
TGTGCCAGCAGCCAAGACAGGGATTACTCCTACGAGCAGTACTTC
>NA|TRBD1|TRBJ1-2|TRBV5-6
CASSSGQVAGYTF
TGTGCCAGCAGCTCGGGACAGGTCGCGGGCTACACCTTC
>NA|NA|TRBJ1-1|TRBV15
CATSRGGTGSSEAFF
TGTGCCACCAGCAGGGGAGGGACGGGGAGCTCTGAAGCTTTCTTT
>NA|TRBD1|TRBJ1-4|TRBV5-6
CASSLNPTGANEKLFF
TGTGCCAGCAGCTTGAACCCAACAGGGGCAAATGAAAAACTGTTTTTT
>few|NA|TRBJ2-5|TRBV30
CAWSVGGIFSSETQYF
TGTGCCTGGAGCGTAGGGGGTATTTTTAGCAGCGAGACCCAGTACTTC
>NA|TRBD1|TRBJ1-1|TRBV5-1
CASSFQQGNPEAFF
TGCGCCAGCAGCTTTCAACAGGGGAACCCTGAAGCTTTCTTT
>NA|TRBD1|TRBJ1-1|TRBV5-6
CASSSQGGAFF
TGTGCCAGCAGCTCACAGGGGGGAGCTTTCTTT
>NA|NA|TRBJ2-3|TRBV4-3
CASSQDGGTDTQYF
TGCGCCAGCAGCCAAGACGGGGGCACAGATACGCAGTATTTT
>NA|NA|TRBJ1-6|TRBV4-3
CASSQEAQSSYNSPLHF
TGCGCCAGCAGCCAAGAGGCACAGAGCTCCTATAATTCACCCCTCCACTTT
>NA|NA|TRBJ2-1|TRBV11-2
CASSPVTPNEQFF
TGTGCCAGCAGCCCAGTTACCCCCAATGAGCAGTTCTTC
>NA|NA|TRBJ1-6|TRBV5-4
CASSLGQANSPLHF
TGTGCCAGCAGCTTGGGACAGGCTAATTCACCCCTCCACTTT
>NA|NA|TRBJ2-5|TRBV29-1
CSVTGETQYF
TGCAGCGTTACAGGGGAGACCCAGTACTTC
>NA|TRBD2|TRBJ2-2|TRBV11-1
CASSPLSGGANTGELFF
TGTGCCAGCAGCCCGCTTAGCGGGGGGGCGAACACCGGGGAGCTGTTTTTT
>NA|NA|TRBJ2-7|TRBV6-1
CASSEIAGAYEQYF
TGTGCCAGCAGTGAAATCGCCGGAGCCTACGAGCAGTACTTC
>NA|NA|TRBJ1-1|TRBV6-6
CASRRDTALNTEAFF
TGTGCCAGCCGTCGGGACACCGCTTTGAACACTGAAGCTTTCTTT
>NA|NA|TRBJ1-2|TRBV7-8
CASSLGSYGYTF
TGTGCCAGCAGCTTAGGGAGCTATGGCTACACCTTC
>NA|TRBD1|TRBJ1-1|TRBV5-4
CASSPGQGSTEAFF
TGTGCCAGCAGCCCAGGACAGGGTTCGACTGAAGCTTTCTTT
>NA|NA|TRBJ2-1|TRBV27
CASSLSVLSSYNEQFF
TGTGCCAGCAGTTTATCCGTCCTGAGCTCCTACAATGAGCAGTTCTTC
>NA|TRBD1|TRBJ1-2|TRBV29-1
CSVEPRGQLSYGYTF
TGCAGCGTCGAACCACGGGGACAGTTAAGCTATGGCTACACCTTC
>NA|NA|TRBJ2-7|TRBV6-6
CASSPGQTYEQYF
TGTGCCAGCAGTCCTGGACAGACATACGAGCAGTACTTC
>NA|NA|TRBJ2-3|TRBV19
CASSRADTLQADTQYF
TGTGCCAGTAGTAGAGCCGACACCCTCCAGGCAGATACGCAGTATTTT
>many|TRBD1|TRBJ1-4|TRBV25-1
CASSPGTGGVEKLFF
TGTGCCAGCAGTCCCGGGACAGGGGGAGTTGAAAAACTGTTTTTT
>NA|NA|TRBJ1-2|TRBV2
CASSENRQQNGYTF
TGTGCCAGCAGTGAAAATCGACAGCAAAATGGCTACACCTTC
>NA|TRBD2|TRBJ2-5|TRBV30
CAWSVPGLAGLTQYF
TGTGCCTGGAGTGTACCTGGACTAGCGGGTTTGACCCAGTACTTC
>NA|TRBD1|TRBJ1-1|TRBV19
CASRQRGTGKLPEAFF
TGTGCCAGTAGACAACGGGGGACAGGGAAGCTGCCTGAAGCTTTCTTT
>NA|TRBD2|TRBJ2-1|TRBV5-4
CASSTGTSSTYNEQFF
TGTGCCAGCAGCACCGGGACTAGCTCAACCTACAATGAGCAGTTCTTC
>NA|TRBD1|TRBJ1-1|TRBV30
CAWYRGGNTEAFF
TGTGCCTGGTACAGGGGTGGGAACACTGAAGCTTTCTTT
>NA|NA|TRBJ2-7|TRBV15
CATSRDIDTSYEQYF
TGTGCCACCAGCAGAGATATCGACACTTCCTACGAGCAGTACTTC
>few|NA|TRBJ1-2|TRBV4-3
CASTRTSDGGSGYTF
TGCGCCAGCACCCGAACCTCGGACGGGGGAAGCGGCTACACCTTC
>NA|NA|TRBJ2-4|TRBV4-3
CASSQENRVLPIAFQYF
TGCGCCAGCAGCCAAGAAAACCGGGTCCTCCCGATAGCGTTTCAGTACTTC
>NA|NA|TRBJ2-5|TRBV6-6
CASSYGGTETQYF
TGTGCCAGCAGTTACGGGGGGACGGAGACCCAGTACTTC
>few|TRBD1|TRBJ1-2|TRBV9
CASSVDRTGRNYGYTF
TGTGCCAGCAGCGTTGACCGGACAGGGAGAAACTATGGCTACACCTTC
>NA|TRBD1|TRBJ2-5|TRBV7-9
CASSSGTVYQETQYF
TGTGCCAGCAGCTCCGGGACAGTGTACCAAGAGACCCAGTACTTC
>NA|NA|TRBJ1-3|TRBV15
CATSSDISSGNTIYF
TGTGCCACCAGCAGTGACATTTCCTCTGGAAACACCATATATTTT
>NA|NA|TRBJ1-2|TRBV4-1
CASSQAEVSQEGYGYTF
TGCGCCAGCAGCCAAGCCGAGGTCAGCCAGGAGGGCTATGGCTACACCTTC
>NA|NA|TRBJ2-3|TRBV14
CASSQGGMGDTQYF
TGTGCCAGCAGCCAGGGCGGGATGGGAGATACGCAGTATTTT
>few|NA|TRBJ1-4|TRBV19
CASSIAAAAATNEKLFF
TGTGCCAGTAGTATAGCGGCGGCAGCCGCAACTAATGAAAAACTGTTTTTT
>NA|TRBD2|TRBJ2-7|TRBV9
CASSVGLAGGPYYEQYF
TGTGCCAGCAGCGTAGGTCTAGCGGGGGGGCCGTATTACGAGCAGTACTTC
>NA|NA|TRBJ2-5|TRBV2
CASRVVETQYF
TGTGCCAGTCGCGTGGTGGAGACCCAGTACTTC
>NA|TRBD1|TRBJ1-1|TRBV25-1
CASSDTRTGVTEAFF
TGTGCCAGCAGTGACACTCGGACAGGGGTCACTGAAGCTTTCTTT
>NA|NA|TRBJ2-5|TRBV7-9
CASTPGETQYF
TGTGCCAGTACCCCGGGAGAGACCCAGTACTTC